This TCR beta chain was recorded in a study of T cell repertoires in cytomegalovirus infection. Study summary: Both recently identified HLA-C-restricted and well-studied HLA-B-restricted CMV epitopes were used in the study.

CDR3 length: 12 residues. Trimming took off 4 bases at V and 6 bases at J, with 9 bases between the two ends. Germline lookup yields CDR1 SNHLY and CDR2 FYNNEI. A note on this clonotype: Its matching antigen is unknown.

TCRdb independently ran MiXCR on the reads; one entry per CDR3 protein. Here the sample spans roughly 990,000 distinct CDR3 sequences, approximately 32% being singletons. Source: cultured CD8+ T cells from PBMCs, taken from culture after CMV antigen stimulation. The rearrangement joins TRBV2 to TRBJ1-2, with a weak D call TRBD1 (6 bases). This clonotype was obtained from a human donor in good health (CMV status not recorded). Some clones in this sample may be carry-over from other donors' samples. The CDR3 reads CASSGTVDGYTF. CDR3 bases: TGTGCCAGCAGTGGGACAGTCGATGGCTACACCTTC.